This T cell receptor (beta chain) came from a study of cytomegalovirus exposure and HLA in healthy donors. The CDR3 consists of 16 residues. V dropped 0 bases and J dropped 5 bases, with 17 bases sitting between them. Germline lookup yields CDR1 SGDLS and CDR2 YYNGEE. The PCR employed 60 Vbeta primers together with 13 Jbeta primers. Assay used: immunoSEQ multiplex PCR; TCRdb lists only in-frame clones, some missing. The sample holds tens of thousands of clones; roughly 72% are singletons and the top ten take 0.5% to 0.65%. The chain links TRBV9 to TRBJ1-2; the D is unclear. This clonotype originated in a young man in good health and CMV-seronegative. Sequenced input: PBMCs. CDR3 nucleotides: TGTGCCAGCAGCGTAGCTCCGACTATGACGGAATATGGCTACACCTTC. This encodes CASSVAPTMTEYGYTF.